This TCR beta chain derives from a study of blood T cell repertoires in COVID-19. Study in general: Samples representing acute and convalescent COVID-19 were sourced from the United States, Italy and Spain. T cells, B-cell-depleted T cells, or PBMCs provided the cDNA or gDNA that served as material.

The authors' processing: Amplification of reference gene primers provided the estimated nucleated cell counts. TCRdb's copy holds only in-frame clones and misses some; the assay was immunoSEQ multiplex PCR. The D gene and trimming were derived from the DNA, and the V and J assignments and clone size from that table. The table includes approximately 410,000 clones, roughly 88% detected once. V trimming: 6 bases; J trimming: 4 bases; junction bases outside the gene matches: 11. The CDR3 consists of 15 residues. Germline V lookup: CDR1 KGHSH, CDR2 LQKENI. What was sequenced was peripheral blood. V and J are TRBV18 and TRBJ1-2; 7 bases agree with TRBD1. This sequence originates from a woman aged 30 to 39 with active or convalescent COVID-19. The chain's CDR3 is CASSPATGNAYGYTF. Here the CDR3 DNA reads TGTGCCAGCTCGCCCGCGACAGGGAACGCCTATGGCTACACCTTC.